The 9 T cell receptor beta chains listed next were all sequenced from one sample in a study of T-cell reconstitution after alpha-beta-depleted transplantation in children. TCRbeta library preparation incorporated unique molecular identifiers. From the PCR reads, TCRdb called clonotypes with MiXCR, one entry per CDR3 protein. The sample carries about 640,000 distinct CDR3 sequences, over 10% recorded once. This sample comprised PBMCs, mostly from graft donor cells, obtained 360 days after TCRalphabeta/CD19-depleted stem cell transplant. These receptor sequences come from a male patient aged 10 to 17 who had a stem cell transplant for acute myeloid leukemia, so the T cells may come from the graft donor.

This clonotype was found a few times. The J gene is TRBJ2-1, the V gene TRBV29-1; D remains ambiguous. Germline values: CDR1 SQVTM, CDR2 ANQGSEA. CDR3 length: 13 residues. Trimming took 7 bases from V and 4 from J, leaving 14 bases between them. The CDR3 reads CSESGNRYNEQFF. The CDR3 DNA follows: TGCAGCGAATCCGGCAATCGGTACAATGAGCAGTTCTTC.

This chain joins TRBV7-9 and TRBJ1-5; D is uncertain. The V end was cut by 4 bases, the J end by 3 bases, with 10 bases between. The CDR3 totals 14 residues. Germline assignment: CDR1 SEHNR and CDR2 FQNEAQ (reference sequence). The DNA for the CDR3 is TGTGCCAGCAGCTGGGAGGGATCCAATCAGCCCCAGCATTTT. It specifies CASSWEGSNQPQHF.

The CDR3 DNA is TGTGCCAGCAGCGTAAATTCCCGCTCTGGGGCCAACGTCCTGACTTTC. It codes for CASSVNSRSGANVLTF. The gene calls are TRBV9 and TRBJ2-6; no definite D call. Per the germline V gene, CDR1 is SGDLS and CDR2 is YYNGEE. The CDR3 is made up of 16 amino acids. Trimming shortened V by 1 base and J by 0 bases, and 8 bases separated the two germline ends.

This clonotype was seen repeatedly, ten times or more. This chain uses TRBV14 with TRBJ2-2; 9 bases are shared with TRBD2. V lost 0 bases to trimming and J lost 6 bases; unmatched junction nucleotides: 11. There are 18 residues in the CDR3. Looked up from germline, CDR1 is SGHDN and CDR2 is FVKESK. Here the CDR3 reads CASSQDGPLAGSPGELFF. For the CDR3, the DNA is TGTGCCAGCAGCCAAGATGGGCCTCTAGCGGGATCCCCCGGGGAGCTGTTTTTT.

The CDR3 reads CASSNRRDEQYF. CDR3 sequence (DNA): TGTGCCAGCAGCAACCGGAGAGACGAGCAGTACTTC. The rearrangement joins TRBV21-1 to TRBJ2-7. TRBV21-1 is a listed pseudogene. The CDR3 covers 12 residues.

There are many counts of this clonotype. CDR3: CASSVDWDTQYF. The CDR3 bases are TGTGCCAGCAGCGTAGATTGGGATACGCAGTATTTT. This chain connects TRBV9 to TRBJ2-3; D unresolved. Germline CDR1 SGDLS, CDR2 YYNGEE. Trimming shortened V by 0 bases and J by 6 bases, and 5 bases separated the two germline ends. The CDR3 has 12 amino acids.

The chain joins TRBV24-1 to TRBJ2-3, with 13 nucleotides matching TRBD2. The CDR3 is 17 residues long. Germline CDR1 and CDR2: KGHDR and SFDVKD. Trimming removed 2 bases from V and 0 bases from J; junction bases left unmatched: 1. In DNA, the CDR3 is TGTGCCACCAGTGATTCGACTAGCGGGAGGAGCACAGATACGCAGTATTTT. Protein sequence: CATSDSTSGRSTDTQYF.

The V gene is TRBV9, the J gene TRBJ2-1; tentative D call: TRBD2 (5 bases). The CDR3 sequence is 15 residues long. The V and J ends lost 2 bases and 3 bases respectively, with 12 bases between them. Per the germline V gene, CDR1 is SGDLS and CDR2 is YYNGEE. The CDR3 loop is CASSVSGLNYNEQFF. CDR3 DNA: TGTGCCAGCAGCGTCAGCGGACTTAACTACAATGAGCAGTTCTTC.

The chain links TRBV7-9 to TRBJ2-3; the D gene is possibly TRBD2 (6 bases). Germline CDR1 and CDR2: SEHNR and FQNEAQ (reference sequence). Trimming removed 1 base from V and 4 bases from J, with 18 bases in between. The CDR3 loop spans 17 amino acids. The CDR3 protein is CASSLGRDSRPADTQYF. CDR3 nucleotide sequence: TGTGCCAGCAGCTTAGGCCGGGACTCCCGCCCTGCAGATACGCAGTATTTT.